A selection of T cell receptor beta chains follows, all from one sample in a study of cytomegalovirus exposure and HLA in healthy donors. Data came from immunoSEQ multiplex PCR; TCRdb stores just in-frame clones and leaves some out. This table holds 60,000 to 90,000 clones, about 82% found once. Material for sequencing was PBMCs. These receptors were taken from a man aged 25 to 40 in good health and CMV-seronegative. Both conserved end residues are part of each CDR3. Fields, in order: V gene, D gene, clone size, J gene, CDR3 DNA, CDR3 protein. D genes are given only for firm matches. Clone size is not always given. Where it is, it says once, few, many or a class for expanded clones.

v_gene: TRBV9; d_gene: NA; abundance: NA; j_gene: TRBJ1-4; CDR3nt: TGTGCCAGCAGCGTAGGGCAGGGCCAAGCAACTAATGAAAAACTGTTTTTT; CDR3aa: CASSVGQGQATNEKLFF
v_gene: TRBV11-2; d_gene: NA; abundance: NA; j_gene: TRBJ2-5; CDR3nt: TGTGCCAGCAGCTTTAGCGAGGGAGAGACCCAGTACTTC; CDR3aa: CASSFSEGETQYF
v_gene: TRBV27; d_gene: NA; abundance: NA; j_gene: TRBJ2-5; CDR3nt: TGTGCCAGCAGTTTATCGACAGCAAGAGAGACCCAGTACTTC; CDR3aa: CASSLSTARETQYF
v_gene: TRBV6-4; d_gene: NA; abundance: few; j_gene: TRBJ2-2; CDR3nt: TGTGCCAGCAGTGCACAAACGAACACCGGGGAGCTGTTTTTT; CDR3aa: CASSAQTNTGELFF
v_gene: TRBV4-3; d_gene: NA; abundance: NA; j_gene: TRBJ2-5; CDR3nt: TGCGCCAGCAGCCAATCGGTAGAAAAGACCCAGTACTTC; CDR3aa: CASSQSVEKTQYF
v_gene: TRBV28; d_gene: NA; abundance: NA; j_gene: TRBJ2-1; CDR3nt: TGTGCCAGCAGTTTACTCTACAATGAGCAGTTCTTC; CDR3aa: CASSLLYNEQFF
v_gene: TRBV5-1; d_gene: NA; abundance: NA; j_gene: TRBJ2-7; CDR3nt: TGCGCCAGCAGCTACGAGTGGCCAGGCTCCTACGAGCAGTACTTC; CDR3aa: CASSYEWPGSYEQYF
v_gene: TRBV6-5; d_gene: NA; abundance: NA; j_gene: TRBJ1-5; CDR3nt: TGTGCCCCCGGCGGGGGGAGGAGCAATCAGCCCCAGCATTTT; CDR3aa: CAPGGGRSNQPQHF
v_gene: TRBV6-1; d_gene: NA; abundance: NA; j_gene: TRBJ1-2; CDR3nt: TGTGCCAGCAGTGAAAGAAGGACAGCCTATGGCTACACCTTC; CDR3aa: CASSERRTAYGYTF
v_gene: TRBV14; d_gene: TRBD2; abundance: NA; j_gene: TRBJ2-2; CDR3nt: TGTGCCAGCAGCCAAGTCGGCGGGGGCGGGGAGCTGTTTTTT; CDR3aa: CASSQVGGGGELFF
v_gene: TRBV18; d_gene: NA; abundance: NA; j_gene: TRBJ2-7; CDR3nt: TGTGCCAGCTCACCACCGGGAGCCTACGAGCAGTACTTC; CDR3aa: CASSPPGAYEQYF
v_gene: TRBV6-5; d_gene: NA; abundance: few; j_gene: TRBJ2-5; CDR3nt: TGTGCCGCCAGGGGTGGTGGGACCCAGTACTTC; CDR3aa: CAARGGGTQYF
v_gene: TRBV12-5; d_gene: NA; abundance: NA; j_gene: TRBJ2-1; CDR3nt: TGTGCTAGTGGTTTGTCAGGGCCGCGGAATGAGCAGTTCTTC; CDR3aa: CASGLSGPRNEQFF
v_gene: TRBV7-2; d_gene: NA; abundance: NA; j_gene: TRBJ1-1; CDR3nt: TGTGCCAGCAGCCCTGGGCGGGGTTTAAGCGAAGCTTTCTTT; CDR3aa: CASSPGRGLSEAFF